This T cell receptor beta chain was recorded in a study of blood T cell repertoires in COVID-19. V was pared by 7 bases and J by 2 bases, with 17 bases between. The CDR3 has 15 residues. Germline V CDR1 and CDR2: MNHEY, SVGAGI. Data came from immunoSEQ multiplex PCR; TCRdb stores just in-frame clones and leaves some out. The sample records tens of thousands of clones, 80% to 90% being singletons. The sequence was collected from a woman aged 55-69 years with acute or convalescent COVID-19. Sequenced material: peripheral blood. The chain has TRBV6-5 and TRBJ1-2, with D uncertain. This CDR3 reads CASIRSTPGNYGYTF. CDR3 bases: TGTGCCAGCATCAGGTCTACCCCGGGGAACTATGGCTACACCTTC.